This TCR beta chain was recorded in a study of cytomegalovirus exposure and HLA in healthy donors. At the level of the study: Both the 120 or so validation repertoires and the approximately 700 first-cohort repertoires used the same platform, as reported by a later analysis.

CDR1 is GTSNPN and CDR2 is SVGIG in the germline V gene (reference sequence). The CDR3 covers 17 residues. Trimming left V 3 bases short and J 6 bases short, with 26 bases between. Some clones are missing from TCRdb's copy, which holds only in-frame ones; the method was immunoSEQ multiplex PCR. Here the sample spans 150,000 to 200,000 clones, approximately 96% being singletons. About this clone itself: Antigen: not known.

Study-level findings and limits: Within the 120 validation repertoires, first-cohort TCR clusters tended to co-occur, according to a later analysis. Some TCR beta chains (over 150 of them) were listed as cytomegalovirus-associated. Some public TCRs appeared in many individuals, while most sequences were rare.

The TCR sequence derives from a woman under 30 in good health and CMV-seronegative. V is TRBV30 and J is TRBJ1-2; D might be TRBD1 (5 bases). What was sequenced was PBMCs. This CDR3 is CAWSEIRTPHSTHGYTF. The CDR3 DNA reads TGTGCCTGGAGCGAGATCAGGACACCCCATTCGACCCATGGCTACACCTTC. Combining the CDR3 with reference TRBV30 and TRBJ1-2 gives the whole variable domain SQTIHQWPATLVQPVGSPLSLECTVEGTSNPNLYWYRQAAGRGLQLLFYSVGIGQISSEVPQNLSASRPQDRQFILSSKKLLLSDSGFYLCAWSEIRTPHSTHGYTFGSGTRLTVV.